This T cell receptor (beta chain) was recorded in a study of cytotoxic CD8 clonotypes in ibrutinib-treated CLL. As for the study in general: The study included 11 to 12 relapsed/refractory and more than 14 treatment-naive patients; 17 to 18 had IGHV unmutated disease.

A note on this clone: Its antigen is not known.

About 2 micrograms of genomic DNA, which was extracted from cryopreserved PBMCs, served as the material used for the TCR beta libraries. Study results and caveats: On treatment, the uncommon public clonotypes contracted or remained stable. Clonality was higher at baseline than in age-matched healthy donors and tracked circulating CD8+ T-cell counts.

V shed 6 bases and J shed 6 bases, with 9 bases lying between them. CDR3 length equals 11 residues. In germline, CDR1 is LNHDA, CDR2 SQIVND (reference sequence). Sequencing used immunoSEQ multiplex PCR; TCRdb keeps in-frame clones, though not all of them. The sample consists of hundreds of thousands of clones, about three quarters of them appearing once. The chain uses TRBV19 and TRBJ2-7, with D perhaps matching TRBD1 or TRBD2 (6 bases each). Source: PBMCs, taken after 24 months of ibrutinib treatment. The TCR comes from a human donor with chronic lymphocytic leukemia. This chain's CDR3 is CASRKGGEQYF. The CDR3 DNA follows: TGTGCCAGTAGGAAGGGGGGCGAGCAGTACTTC.